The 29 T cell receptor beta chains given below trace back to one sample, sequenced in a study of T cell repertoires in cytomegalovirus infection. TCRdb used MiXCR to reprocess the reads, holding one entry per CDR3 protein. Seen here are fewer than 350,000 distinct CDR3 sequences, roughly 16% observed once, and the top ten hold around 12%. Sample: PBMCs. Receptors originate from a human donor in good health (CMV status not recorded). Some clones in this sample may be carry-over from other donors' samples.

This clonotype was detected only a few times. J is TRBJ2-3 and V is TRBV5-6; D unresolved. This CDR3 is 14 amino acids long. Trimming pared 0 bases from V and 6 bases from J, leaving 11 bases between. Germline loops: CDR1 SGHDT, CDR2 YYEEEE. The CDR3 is CASSLALNPDTQYF. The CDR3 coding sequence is TGTGCCAGCAGCTTGGCCCTTAATCCGGATACGCAGTATTTT.

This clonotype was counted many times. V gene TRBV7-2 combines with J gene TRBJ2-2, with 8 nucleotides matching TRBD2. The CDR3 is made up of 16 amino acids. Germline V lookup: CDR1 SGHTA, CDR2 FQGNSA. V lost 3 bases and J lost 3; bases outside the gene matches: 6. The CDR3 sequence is CASSFRGGLDTGELFF. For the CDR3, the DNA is TGTGCCAGCAGCTTCCGGGGGGGGCTAGACACCGGGGAGCTGTTTTTT. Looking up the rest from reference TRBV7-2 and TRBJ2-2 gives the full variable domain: GAGVSQSPSNKVTEKGKDVELRCDPISGHTALYWYRQSLGQGLEFLIYFQGNSAPDKSGLPSDRFSAERTGGSVSTLTIQRTQQEDSAVYLCASSFRGGLDTGELFFGEGSRLTVL.

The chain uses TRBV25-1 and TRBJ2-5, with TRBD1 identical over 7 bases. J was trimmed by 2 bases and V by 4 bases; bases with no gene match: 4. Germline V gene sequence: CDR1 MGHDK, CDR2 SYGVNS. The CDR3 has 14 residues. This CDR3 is CASSATGFQETQYF. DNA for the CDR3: TGTGCCAGCAGTGCGACAGGGTTTCAAGAGACCCAGTACTTC.

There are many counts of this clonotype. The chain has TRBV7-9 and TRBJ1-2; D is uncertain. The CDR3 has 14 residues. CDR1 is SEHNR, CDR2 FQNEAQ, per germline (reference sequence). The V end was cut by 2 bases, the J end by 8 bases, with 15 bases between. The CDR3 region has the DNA TGTGCCAGCAGCTTATCTACGGGTGGAGGCGGCTACACCTTC. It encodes CASSLSTGGGGYTF.

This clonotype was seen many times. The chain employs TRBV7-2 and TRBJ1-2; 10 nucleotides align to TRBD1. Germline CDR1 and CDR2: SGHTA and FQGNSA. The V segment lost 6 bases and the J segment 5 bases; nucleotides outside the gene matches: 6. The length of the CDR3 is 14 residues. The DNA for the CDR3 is TGTGCCAGCAGTCCCGGACAGGGGGTGTATGGCTACACCTTC. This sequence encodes CASSPGQGVYGYTF.

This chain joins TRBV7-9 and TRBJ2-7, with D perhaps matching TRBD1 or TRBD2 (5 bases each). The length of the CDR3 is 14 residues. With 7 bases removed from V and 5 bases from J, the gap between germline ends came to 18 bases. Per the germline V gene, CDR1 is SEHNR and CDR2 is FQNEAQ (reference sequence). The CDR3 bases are TGTGCCAGCAATGTTGGGGGAATCGGCAACGAGCAGTACTTC. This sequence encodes CASNVGGIGNEQYF.

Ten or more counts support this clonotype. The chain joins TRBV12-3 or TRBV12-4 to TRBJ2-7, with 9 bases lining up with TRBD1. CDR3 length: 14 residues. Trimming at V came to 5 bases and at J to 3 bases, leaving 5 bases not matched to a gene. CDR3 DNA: TGTGCCAGCAGTACCCGGGACAGGGACTACGAGCAGTACTTC. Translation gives CASSTRDRDYEQYF.

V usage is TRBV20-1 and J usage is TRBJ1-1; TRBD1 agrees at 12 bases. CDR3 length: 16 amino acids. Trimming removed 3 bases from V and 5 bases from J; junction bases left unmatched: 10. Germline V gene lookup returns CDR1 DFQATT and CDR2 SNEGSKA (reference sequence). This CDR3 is CSASPRDRGRRTEAFF. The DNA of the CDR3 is TGCAGTGCTAGCCCCCGGGACAGGGGGCGAAGAACTGAAGCTTTCTTT.

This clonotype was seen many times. CDR3 sequence: CASSAEQGYGYTF. CDR3 sequence (DNA): TGTGCCAGCAGCGCCGAACAGGGTTATGGCTACACCTTC. The gene calls are TRBV7-2 and TRBJ1-2; maybe TRBD1 (6 bases). This CDR3 has 13 amino acids. Germline V gene data show CDR1 as SGHTA and CDR2 as FQGNSA. V was cut by 5 bases and J by 5 bases, with 12 bases left in between. Filled out from reference TRBV7-2 and TRBJ1-2, the complete variable domain reads GAGVSQSPSNKVTEKGKDVELRCDPISGHTALYWYRQSLGQGLEFLIYFQGNSAPDKSGLPSDRFSAERTGGSVSTLTIQRTQQEDSAVYLCASSAEQGYGYTFGSGTRLTVV.

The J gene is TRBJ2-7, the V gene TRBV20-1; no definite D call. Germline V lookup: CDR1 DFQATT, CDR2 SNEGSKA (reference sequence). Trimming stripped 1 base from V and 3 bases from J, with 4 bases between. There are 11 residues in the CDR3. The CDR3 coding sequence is TGCAGTGCTAGAGGGTACTACGAGCAGTACTTC. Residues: CSARGYYEQYF.

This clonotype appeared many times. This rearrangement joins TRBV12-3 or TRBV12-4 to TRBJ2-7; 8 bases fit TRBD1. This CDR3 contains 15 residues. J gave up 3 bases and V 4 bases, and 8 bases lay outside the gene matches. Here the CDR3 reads CASSWRGTGDYEQYF. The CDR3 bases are TGTGCCAGCAGTTGGCGAGGGACAGGAGACTACGAGCAGTACTTC.

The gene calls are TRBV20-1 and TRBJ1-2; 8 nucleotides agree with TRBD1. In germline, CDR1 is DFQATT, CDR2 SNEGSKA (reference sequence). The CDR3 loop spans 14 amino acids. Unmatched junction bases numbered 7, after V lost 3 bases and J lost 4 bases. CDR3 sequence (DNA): TGCAGTGCTAGCGACAGGGGTGGGGCCTATGGCTACACCTTC. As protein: CSASDRGGAYGYTF.

This CDR3 reads CASSPYLGGYNEQFF. The CDR3 nucleotides read TGTGCCAGCAGCCCCTACCTCGGGGGGTACAATGAGCAGTTCTTC. The chain joins TRBV7-2 to TRBJ2-1; TRBD2 matches at 7 bases. Germline assignment: CDR1 SGHTA and CDR2 FQGNSA. The CDR3 runs to 15 residues. Trimming removed 5 bases from V and 4 bases from J; junction bases left unmatched: 8.

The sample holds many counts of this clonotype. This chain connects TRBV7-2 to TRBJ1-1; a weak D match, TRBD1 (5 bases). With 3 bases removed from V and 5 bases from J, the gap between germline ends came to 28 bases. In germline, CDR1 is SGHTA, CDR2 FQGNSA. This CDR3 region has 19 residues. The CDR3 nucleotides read TGTGCCAGCAGCTTGCATGTGGGCAGGGACTATACTACGGGAACTGAAGCTTTCTTT. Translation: CASSLHVGRDYTTGTEAFF.

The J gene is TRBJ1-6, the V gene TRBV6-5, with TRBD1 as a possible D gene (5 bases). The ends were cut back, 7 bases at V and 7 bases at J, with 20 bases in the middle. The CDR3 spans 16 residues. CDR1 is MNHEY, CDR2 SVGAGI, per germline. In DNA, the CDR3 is TGTGCCAGCACGGGGGAGACGGGGGGATGGAATTCACCCCTCCACTTT. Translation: CASTGETGGWNSPLHF.

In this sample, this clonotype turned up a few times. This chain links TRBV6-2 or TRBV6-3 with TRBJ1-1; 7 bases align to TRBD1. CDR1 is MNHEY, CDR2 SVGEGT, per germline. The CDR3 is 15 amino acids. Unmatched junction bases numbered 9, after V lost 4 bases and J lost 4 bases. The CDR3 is CASSLDRPFPTEAFF. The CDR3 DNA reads TGTGCCAGCAGTTTGGACAGGCCGTTCCCCACTGAAGCTTTCTTT.

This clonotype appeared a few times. This CDR3 reads CSARDLGFALHF. DNA for the CDR3: TGCAGTGCTAGAGATCTAGGGTTCGCCCTCCACTTT. V gene TRBV20-1 combines with J gene TRBJ1-6; no clear D. Germline V gene sequence: CDR1 DFQATT, CDR2 SNEGSKA (reference sequence). Trimming removed 0 bases at V and 14 bases at J, with 11 bases between. The CDR3 runs to 12 residues.

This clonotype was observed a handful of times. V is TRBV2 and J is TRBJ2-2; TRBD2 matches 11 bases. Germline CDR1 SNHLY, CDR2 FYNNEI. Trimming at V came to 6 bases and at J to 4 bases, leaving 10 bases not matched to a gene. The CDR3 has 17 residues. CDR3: CASSGKLAGGGTGELFF. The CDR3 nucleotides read TGTGCCAGCAGCGGAAAGTTAGCGGGGGGGGGCACCGGGGAGCTGTTTTTT. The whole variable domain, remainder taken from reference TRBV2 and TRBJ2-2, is EPEVTQTPSHQVTQMGQEVILRCVPISNHLYFYWYRQILGQKVEFLVSFYNNEISEKSEIFDDQFSVERPDGSNFTLKIRSTKLEDSAMYFCASSGKLAGGGTGELFFGEGSRLTVL.

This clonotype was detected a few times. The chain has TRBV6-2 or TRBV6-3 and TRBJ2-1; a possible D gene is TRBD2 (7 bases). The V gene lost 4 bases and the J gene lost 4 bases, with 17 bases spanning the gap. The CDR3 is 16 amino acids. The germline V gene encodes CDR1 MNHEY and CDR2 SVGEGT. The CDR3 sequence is CASSSWDKAGYNEQFF. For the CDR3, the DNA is TGTGCCAGCAGTTCCTGGGACAAAGCGGGATACAATGAGCAGTTCTTC.

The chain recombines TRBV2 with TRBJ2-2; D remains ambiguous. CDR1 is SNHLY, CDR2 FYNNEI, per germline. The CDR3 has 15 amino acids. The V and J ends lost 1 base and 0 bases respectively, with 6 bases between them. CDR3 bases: TGTGCCAGCAGTGAAGTCGGACCGAACACCGGGGAGCTGTTTTTT. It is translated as CASSEVGPNTGELFF. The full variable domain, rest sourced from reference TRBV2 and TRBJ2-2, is EPEVTQTPSHQVTQMGQEVILRCVPISNHLYFYWYRQILGQKVEFLVSFYNNEISEKSEIFDDQFSVERPDGSNFTLKIRSTKLEDSAMYFCASSEVGPNTGELFFGEGSRLTVL.

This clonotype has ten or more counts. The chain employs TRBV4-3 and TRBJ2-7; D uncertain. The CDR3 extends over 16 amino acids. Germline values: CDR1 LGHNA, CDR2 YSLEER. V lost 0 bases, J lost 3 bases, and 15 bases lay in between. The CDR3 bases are TGCGCCAGCAGCCAAGATCTGGCACAGTACCTCTACGAGCAGTACTTC. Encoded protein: CASSQDLAQYLYEQYF.

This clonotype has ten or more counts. CDR3 bases: TGTGCCAGCACCCCTTCTTCGGGACAGGGGAGCCATGAGCAGTTCTTC. Translated, it gives CASTPSSGQGSHEQFF. V and J are TRBV12-3 or TRBV12-4 and TRBJ2-1, with TRBD1 matching 10 bases. Losses at the gene ends were 7 bases for V and 8 bases for J; bases not matched to a gene: 14. CDR3 size: 16 residues.

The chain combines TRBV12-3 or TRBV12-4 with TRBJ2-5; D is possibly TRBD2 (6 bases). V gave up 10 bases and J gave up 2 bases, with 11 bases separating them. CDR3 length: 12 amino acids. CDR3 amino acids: CATSGRQETQYF. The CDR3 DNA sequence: TGTGCCACGTCGGGGAGGCAAGAGACCCAGTACTTC.

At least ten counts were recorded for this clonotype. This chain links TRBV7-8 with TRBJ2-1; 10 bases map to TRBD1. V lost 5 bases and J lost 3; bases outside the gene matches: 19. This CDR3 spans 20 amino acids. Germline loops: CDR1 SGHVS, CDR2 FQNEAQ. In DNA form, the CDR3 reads TGTGCCAGCAGCGCCTTAATTCTCCCGGGACAGGGGATTCGCTACAATGAGCAGTTCTTC. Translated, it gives CASSALILPGQGIRYNEQFF.

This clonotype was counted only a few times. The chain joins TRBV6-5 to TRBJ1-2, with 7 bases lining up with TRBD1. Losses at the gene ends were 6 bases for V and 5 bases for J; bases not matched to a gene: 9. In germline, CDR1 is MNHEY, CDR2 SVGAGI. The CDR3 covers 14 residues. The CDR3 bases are TGTGCCAGCAGCCCCAGGGGGTCCCTATATGGCTACACCTTC. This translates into CASSPRGSLYGYTF.

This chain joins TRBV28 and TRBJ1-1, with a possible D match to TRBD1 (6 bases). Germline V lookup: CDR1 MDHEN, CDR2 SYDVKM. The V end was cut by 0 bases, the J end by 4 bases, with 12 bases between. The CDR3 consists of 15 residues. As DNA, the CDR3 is TGTGCCAGCAGTTTATGGGGGGGGCGAGGCACTGAAGCTTTCTTT. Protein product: CASSLWGGRGTEAFF.

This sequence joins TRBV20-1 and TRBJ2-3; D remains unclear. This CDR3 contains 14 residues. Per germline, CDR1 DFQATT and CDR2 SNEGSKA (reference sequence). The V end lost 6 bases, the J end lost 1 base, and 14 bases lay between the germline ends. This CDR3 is CSASRATGTDTQYF. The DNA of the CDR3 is TGCAGTGCCTCAAGGGCTACTGGCACAGATACGCAGTATTTT.

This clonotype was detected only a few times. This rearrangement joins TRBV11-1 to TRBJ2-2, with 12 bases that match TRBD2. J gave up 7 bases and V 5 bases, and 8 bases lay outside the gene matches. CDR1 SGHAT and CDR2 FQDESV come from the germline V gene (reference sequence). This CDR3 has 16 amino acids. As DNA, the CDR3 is TGTGCCAGCAGCCATTCTAGCGGGGGGGCCGTCGGGGAGCTGTTTTTT. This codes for CASSHSSGGAVGELFF.

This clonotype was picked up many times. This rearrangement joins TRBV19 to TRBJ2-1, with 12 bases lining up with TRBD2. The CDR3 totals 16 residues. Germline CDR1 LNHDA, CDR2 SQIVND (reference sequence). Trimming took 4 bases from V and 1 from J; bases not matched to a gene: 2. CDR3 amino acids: CASSRLAGESYNEQFF. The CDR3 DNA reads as TGTGCCAGTAGTAGACTAGCGGGGGAGTCCTACAATGAGCAGTTCTTC.